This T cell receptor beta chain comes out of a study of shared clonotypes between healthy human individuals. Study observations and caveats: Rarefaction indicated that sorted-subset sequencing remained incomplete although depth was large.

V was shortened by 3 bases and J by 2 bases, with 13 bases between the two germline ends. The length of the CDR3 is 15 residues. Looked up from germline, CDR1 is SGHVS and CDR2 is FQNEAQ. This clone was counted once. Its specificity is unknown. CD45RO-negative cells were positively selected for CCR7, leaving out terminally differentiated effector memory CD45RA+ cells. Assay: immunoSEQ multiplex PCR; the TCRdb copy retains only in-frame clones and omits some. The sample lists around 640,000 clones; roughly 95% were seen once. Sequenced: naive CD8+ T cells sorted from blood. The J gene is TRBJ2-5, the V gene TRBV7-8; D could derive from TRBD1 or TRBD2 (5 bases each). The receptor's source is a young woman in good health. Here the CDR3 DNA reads TGTGCCAGCAGCTTCAACGGGGCACCTCAAGAGACCCAGTACTTC. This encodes CASSFNGAPQETQYF.